Listed below are T cell receptor beta chains from one sample, sequenced in a study of T cell responses to AZD1222 COVID-19 vaccine. The repertoire was sequenced with immunoSEQ multiplex PCR; TCRdb's copy has only in-frame clones and lacks some. The sample lists 100,000 to 140,000 clones; around 92% were seen once. Here the sequenced sample was peripheral blood, taken on day 0 of AZD1222 vaccination. Receptors were obtained from an adult in good health. CDR3s include the opening cysteine and the closing phenylalanine or tryptophan. A D gene is named only where the DNA matches it firmly. Expanded clones are given a class, and other clones once, few, many or no size at all.

CDR3 length	clone size	V gene	J gene	D gene	CDR3 protein	CDR3 DNA
18	NA	TRBV10-3	TRBJ2-1	TRBD2	CAINMGLAGSSSYNEQFF	TGTGCCATCAATATGGGACTAGCGGGGTCCAGCTCCTACAATGAGCAGTTCTTC
12	once	TRBV27	TRBJ2-7	TRBD1	CASSYRGGEQYF	TGTGCCAGCAGTTACAGGGGTGGAGAGCAGTACTTC
15	NA	TRBV5-5	TRBJ1-5	NA	CASIGELEVNQPQHF	TGTGCCAGCATCGGGGAACTTGAGGTCAATCAGCCCCAGCATTTT
14	once	TRBV11-3	TRBJ2-2	NA	CASSLGRRIGELFF	TGTGCCAGCAGCTTAGGGCGAAGAATCGGGGAGCTGTTTTTT
15	NA	TRBV19	TRBJ2-3	NA	CASSTDLASTDTQYF	TGTGCCAGTAGTACAGACCTAGCGAGCACAGATACGCAGTATTTT
15	NA	TRBV28	TRBJ2-1	NA	CASSLPGVNYNEQFF	TGTGCCAGCAGTTTGCCAGGGGTAAATTACAATGAGCAGTTCTTC
14	NA	TRBV16	TRBJ1-6	NA	CASSPRGLDSPLHF	TGTGCCAGCAGCCCCCGCGGTTTGGATTCACCCCTCCACTTT
18	NA	TRBV24-1	TRBJ2-5	TRBD2	CATSDSNPLAGALETQYF	TGTGCCACCAGTGATTCTAATCCACTAGCGGGAGCATTAGAGACCCAGTACTTC
14	NA	TRBV5-1	TRBJ2-1	NA	CASSLDTQYNEQFF	TGCGCCAGCAGCTTGGATACCCAGTACAATGAGCAGTTCTTC
17	NA	TRBV28	TRBJ1-6	NA	CASSLPHGSEVDSPLHF	TGTGCCAGCAGTTTACCCCATGGGAGCGAGGTGGATTCACCCCTCCACTTT
15	NA	TRBV5-1	TRBJ2-7	TRBD2	CASSNGLAGPLEQYF	TGCGCCAGCAGTAACGGACTAGCGGGCCCCTTGGAGCAGTACTTC
16	NA	TRBV24-1	TRBJ2-5	TRBD2	CATSGLAGGPSETQYF	TGTGCCACCTCGGGACTAGCGGGAGGGCCGAGCGAGACCCAGTACTTC
13	NA	TRBV6-5	TRBJ1-5	NA	CATRWENNQPQHF	TGTGCCACCCGTTGGGAAAACAATCAGCCCCAGCATTTT
16	NA	TRBV7-9	TRBJ1-1	TRBD1	CASSPRQGLGNTEAFF	TGTGCCAGCAGCCCGCGACAGGGGTTGGGGAACACTGAAGCTTTCTTT
14	NA	TRBV24-1	TRBJ2-7	NA	CATATGGSSYEQYF	TGTGCCACCGCCACCGGGGGATCGTCCTACGAGCAGTACTTC
15	NA	TRBV27	TRBJ2-1	NA	CASRKFGSSYNEQFF	TGTGCCAGCAGAAAGTTTGGGAGCTCCTACAATGAGCAGTTCTTC
14	NA	TRBV6-1	TRBJ2-1	TRBD2	CASSEGRGYNEQFF	TGTGCCAGCAGTGAGGGGAGGGGATACAATGAGCAGTTCTTC
15	NA	TRBV6-2/TRBV6-3	TRBJ2-6	NA	CASSRRTTGANVLTF	TGTGCCAGCAGCCGTCGGACAACTGGGGCCAACGTCCTGACTTTC
11	NA	TRBV21-1	TRBJ2-1	NA	CASRASLEQFF	TGTGCCAGCAGGGCGAGTCTTGAGCAGTTCTTC
15	once	TRBV11-3	TRBJ2-6	NA	CASSPSGVGANVLTF	TGTGCCAGCAGCCCCTCAGGGGTCGGGGCCAACGTCCTGACTTTC
14	NA	TRBV4-3	TRBJ1-1	NA	CASSQDLRDTEAFF	TGCGCCAGCAGCCAAGATTTGCGGGACACTGAAGCTTTCTTT
16	once	TRBV5-1	TRBJ2-2	TRBD2	CASSLGASGNTGELFF	TGCGCCAGCAGCTTGGGCGCTAGCGGAAACACCGGGGAGCTGTTTTTT
18	NA	TRBV6-4	TRBJ2-1	TRBD2	CASSRASGSLFSYNEQFF	TGTGCCAGCTCGAGGGCTAGCGGGAGTCTTTTCTCCTACAATGAGCAGTTCTTC
13	NA	TRBV5-1	TRBJ1-2	TRBD1	CASSFGQESGYTF	TGCGCCAGCAGCTTTGGACAGGAAAGCGGCTACACCTTC
14	NA	TRBV19	TRBJ2-1	TRBD1	CASSTGTVYNEQFF	TGTGCCAGTAGTACCGGGACAGTCTACAATGAGCAGTTCTTC
15	few	TRBV4-3	TRBJ1-2	TRBD1	CASSQDQETGVGYTF	TGCGCCAGCAGCCAAGATCAGGAGACAGGGGTTGGCTACACCTTC
13	once	TRBV7-9	TRBJ1-4	NA	CASTPRSNEKLFF	TGTGCCAGCACCCCCCGGAGCAATGAAAAACTGTTTTTT
14	NA	TRBV6-1	TRBJ1-5	NA	CASSEQYSNQPQHF	TGTGCCAGCAGTGAGCAATATAGCAATCAGCCCCAGCATTTT
14	once	TRBV28	TRBJ2-5	NA	CASSLRGLQETQYF	TGTGCCAGCAGTTTAAGAGGGCTCCAAGAGACCCAGTACTTC
14	NA	TRBV6-6	TRBJ2-7	TRBD2	CASMGGRGAYEQYF	TGTGCCAGCATGGGCGGGAGAGGGGCCTACGAGCAGTACTTC
16	NA	TRBV3-1/TRBV3-2	TRBJ2-2	NA	CASSQVGRGGTGELFF	TGTGCCAGCAGCCAAGTAGGCAGGGGAGGCACCGGGGAGCTGTTTTTT
16	once	TRBV28	TRBJ1-2	TRBD1	CASKPGGTGGGNGYTF	TGTGCCAGCAAGCCAGGGGGGACAGGGGGCGGTAATGGCTACACCTTC
15	NA	TRBV27	TRBJ2-7	TRBD2	CASSLGLAGAGEQYF	TGTGCCAGCAGTTTGGGACTAGCGGGAGCGGGAGAGCAGTACTTC
11	NA	TRBV20-1	TRBJ2-5	NA	CSAREAETQYF	TGCAGTGCTAGAGAAGCGGAGACCCAGTACTTC
14	NA	TRBV4-2	TRBJ1-2	NA	CASSQRGEHYGYTF	TGTGCCAGCAGTCAAAGAGGGGAACACTATGGCTACACCTTC